The next 26 T cell receptor beta chains were all read from a single sample in a study of cytomegalovirus exposure and HLA in healthy donors. The PCR ran on 60 Vbeta and 13 Jbeta primers. The assay was immunoSEQ multiplex PCR, and TCRdb's table has in-frame clones only and misses some. The data contain about 120,000 clones, 55% to 65% of them singletons. The sample comprised PBMCs. These receptors all come from a woman between 40 and 55 years old in good health and CMV-seropositive.

This sequence joins TRBV19 and TRBJ1-1, with D possibly TRBD1 on 6 matching bases. Germline V gene data show CDR1 as LNHDA and CDR2 as SQIVND (reference sequence). The CDR3 length is 14 residues. The V and J ends lost 4 bases and 4 bases respectively, with 13 bases between them. For the CDR3, the DNA is TGTGCCAGTAGTACATGGGTAGGGGGCACTGAAGCTTTCTTT. This sequence encodes CASSTWVGGTEAFF.

The rearrangement joins TRBV10-3 to TRBJ1-4, with 9 bases that match TRBD1. The CDR3 consists of 13 residues. V was clipped by 5 bases and J by 7 bases; unmatched bases: 2. Germline CDR1 reads ENHRY; CDR2 reads SYGVKD. CDR3 coding DNA: TGTGCCATCAGTCCGGGACAGGGTGAAAAACTGTTTTTT. Its translation is CAISPGQGEKLFF.

The V and J genes are TRBV6-4 and TRBJ2-1, with 11 bases that match TRBD2. Looked up from germline, CDR1 is MRHNA and CDR2 is SNTAGT. The V segment lost 6 bases and the J segment 5 bases; nucleotides outside the gene matches: 3. CDR3 length: 14 residues. CDR3 in DNA: TGTGCCAGCAGCGGGACTAGCGGAGACAATGAGCAGTTCTTC. Translation gives CASSGTSGDNEQFF.

The rearrangement links TRBV29-1 to TRBJ2-1, with TRBD1 as a possible D gene (5 bases). Germline V lookup: CDR1 SQVTM, CDR2 ANQGSEA. The V end lost 5 bases, the J end lost 9 bases, and 8 bases lay between the germline ends. The CDR3 runs to 10 residues. The CDR3 here is CSVWGSEQFF. CDR3 DNA sequence: TGCAGCGTTTGGGGCAGTGAGCAGTTCTTC.

This clone has a single count. The rearrangement uses TRBV5-1 and TRBJ2-7; weak D call: TRBD2 (6 bases). Germline V gives CDR1 SGHRS, CDR2 YFSETQ. Trimming stripped 9 bases from V and 5 bases from J, with 15 bases between. The CDR3 length is 12 residues. This CDR3 reads CATRGLHDEQYF. The CDR3 region has the DNA TGCGCCACCCGGGGACTTCACGACGAGCAGTACTTC.

The chain employs TRBV2 and TRBJ2-1, with TRBD1 matching 7 bases. The CDR3 contains 21 residues. The junction had 30 bases not matched to a gene; V was cut back by 8 bases and J by 5 bases. The germline V gene encodes CDR1 SNHLY and CDR2 FYNNEI. CDR3 coding DNA: TGTGCCAGCCTAGTGGGCCCGCGACAGGGTTTTTTAGGTCGGATAAACAATGAGCAGTTCTTC. Amino acid sequence: CASLVGPRQGFLGRINNEQFF.

This chain joins TRBV28 and TRBJ2-7; D perhaps matches TRBD1 (6 bases). The CDR3 spans 15 residues. Trimming pared 6 bases from V and 0 bases from J, leaving 15 bases between. Germline values: CDR1 MDHEN, CDR2 SYDVKM. CDR3 protein: CASRAPLGHSYEQYF. The CDR3 bases are TGTGCCAGCAGGGCACCCCTGGGACACTCCTACGAGCAGTACTTC.

The V gene is TRBV6-5, the J gene TRBJ2-7; 7 positions match TRBD2. Trimming took 4 bases from V and 6 from J; bases not matched to a gene: 9. From germline, CDR1 is MNHEY and CDR2 SVGAGI. The CDR3 length is 14 residues. In DNA form, the CDR3 reads TGTGCCAGCAGTTCTCAGGGAGGGGATGGCGAGCAGTACTTC. This sequence encodes CASSSQGGDGEQYF.

The CDR3 coding sequence is TGCGCCAGCAGCTTCTGGACTAGCAGAGATGAGCAGTTCTTC. Translation: CASSFWTSRDEQFF. V usage is TRBV5-1 and J usage is TRBJ2-1; TRBD2 aligns across 8 bases. The CDR3 length is 14 residues. V was pared by 2 bases and J by 8 bases, with 6 bases of the junction left unmatched. The germline V gene encodes CDR1 SGHRS and CDR2 YFSETQ.

This clone occurred a few times. This chain joins TRBV7-9 and TRBJ2-1; the match to TRBD2 covers 10 bases. The junction had 6 bases not matched to a gene; V was cut back by 7 bases and J by 3 bases. The germline V gene encodes CDR1 SEHNR and CDR2 FQNEAQ (reference sequence). This CDR3 region has 15 residues. This chain's CDR3 is CASISSGRDYNEQFF. As DNA, the CDR3 is TGTGCCAGCATATCTAGCGGGAGAGACTACAATGAGCAGTTCTTC.

This clone was observed a few times. The chain is built from TRBV7-8 and TRBJ1-1, with 10 bases fitting TRBD1. CDR1 is SGHVS, CDR2 FQNEAQ, per germline. This CDR3 spans 14 amino acids. V was pared by 5 bases and J by 4 bases, with 4 bases of the junction left unmatched. The CDR3 here is CASSPWDRGTEAFF. In DNA, the CDR3 is TGTGCCAGCAGCCCATGGGACAGGGGCACTGAAGCTTTCTTT. The whole variable domain, filled in from reference TRBV7-8 and TRBJ1-1, reads GAGVSQSPRYKVAKRGQDVALRCDPISGHVSLFWYQQALGQGPEFLTYFQNEAQLDKSGLPSDRFFAERPEGSVSTLKIQRTQQEDSAVYLCASSPWDRGTEAFFGQGTRLTVV.

This sequence joins TRBV7-2 and TRBJ2-7; TRBD1 agrees at 8 bases. This CDR3 contains 15 residues. CDR1 and CDR2 (germline): SGHTA, FQGNSA. Losses at the gene ends were 2 bases for V and 7 bases for J; bases not matched to a gene: 10. Here the CDR3 reads CASSLSGQGALEQYF. DNA for the CDR3: TGTGCCAGCAGCTTATCGGGCCAGGGGGCGCTTGAGCAGTACTTC.

J is TRBJ2-1 and V is TRBV19; 8 bases are a match to TRBD1. CDR1 is LNHDA and CDR2 is SQIVND in the germline V gene (reference sequence). J was trimmed by 3 bases and V by 4 bases; bases with no gene match: 2. The CDR3 contains 14 residues. The CDR3 DNA reads TGTGCCAGTAGTACCGGGACAGGCTACAATGAGCAGTTCTTC. Its protein product is CASSTGTGYNEQFF.

This chain connects TRBV5-1 to TRBJ1-3, with TRBD1 as a possible D gene (5 bases). In germline, CDR1 is SGHRS, CDR2 YFSETQ. The CDR3 is made up of 16 amino acids. V lost 2 bases and J 4 bases, leaving 16 bases between the germline ends. As DNA, the CDR3 is TGCGCCAGCAGCTTTAACCTAGACAGTGCCGGAAACACCATATATTTT. Amino acids: CASSFNLDSAGNTIYF.

In this sample, this clone turned up a few times. The chain recombines TRBV7-2 with TRBJ1-3, with 8 nucleotides matching TRBD1. Germline V gene data show CDR1 as SGHTA and CDR2 as FQGNSA. Trimming removed 2 bases from V and 8 bases from J; junction bases left unmatched: 14. CDR3 length equals 17 residues. For the CDR3, the DNA is TGTGCCAGCAGCTTACCTAAGGGTGGACAGGGTGGCGACACCATATATTTT. Its protein is CASSLPKGGQGGDTIYF.

This clone was seen only a few times. V gene TRBV5-1 combines with J gene TRBJ1-1, with D tentatively TRBD1 (5 bases). CDR3 length: 14 residues. Germline CDR1 reads SGHRS; CDR2 reads YFSETQ. V dropped 6 bases and J dropped 2 bases, with 14 bases sitting between them. CDR3: CASTRRAGNTEAFF. The CDR3, as DNA: TGCGCCAGCACCCGCAGGGCGGGAAACACTGAAGCTTTCTTT.

The sample holds a few counts of this clone. The chain recombines TRBV30 with TRBJ1-4; no reliable D call. Germline loops: CDR1 GTSNPN, CDR2 SVGIG (reference sequence). Trimming cost V 7 bases and J 0 bases, with 9 bases left between them. The CDR3 consists of 13 residues. The CDR3 sequence is CASSGATNEKLFF. CDR3 nucleotides: TGTGCCTCTTCTGGAGCAACTAATGAAAAACTGTTTTTT.

The chain employs TRBV7-2 and TRBJ2-3, with TRBD1 identical over 10 bases. J lost 2 bases, V lost 6 bases, and 11 bases had no gene match. The CDR3 contains 17 residues. CDR1 and CDR2 from the germline V gene are SGHTA and FQGNSA. The CDR3 reads CASSFFYGTGVTDTQYF. Here the CDR3 DNA reads TGTGCCAGCAGTTTTTTCTATGGGACAGGGGTCACAGATACGCAGTATTTT.

This sequence joins TRBV10-2 and TRBJ2-5, with 7 bases lining up with TRBD2. Looked up from germline, CDR1 is WSHSY and CDR2 is SAAADI. The length of the CDR3 is 18 residues. Trimming took 0 bases from V and 1 from J; bases not matched to a gene: 11. CDR3 sequence: CASSESNFGLAVQETQYF. DNA of the CDR3: TGCGCCAGCAGTGAGTCGAATTTCGGGCTAGCGGTCCAAGAGACCCAGTACTTC.

This chain joins TRBV5-1 and TRBJ2-2; TRBD1 matches at 10 bases. The junction had 8 bases not matched to a gene; V was cut back by 4 bases and J by 5 bases. Germline assignment: CDR1 SGHRS and CDR2 YFSETQ. CDR3 length: 16 amino acids. The CDR3 nucleotides read TGCGCCAGCAGCGGGCCGGGACAGGGGATGACCGGGGAGCTGTTTTTT. Protein: CASSGPGQGMTGELFF.

The V call is TRBV7-9, the J call TRBJ2-1; TRBD2 agrees at 11 bases. The CDR3 sequence is 16 residues long. CDR1 is SEHNR, CDR2 FQNEAQ, per germline (reference sequence). The J segment lost 1 base and the V segment lost 4 bases, leaving 3 bases of the junction unmatched. As DNA, the CDR3 is TGTGCCAGCAGCTCGGGACTAGCGGTGTCCTACAATGAGCAGTTCTTC. Protein: CASSSGLAVSYNEQFF.

This clone came up a few times. The chain carries TRBV6-5 and TRBJ1-1, with a tentative D call TRBD1 (5 bases). Germline V gene data show CDR1 as MNHEY and CDR2 as SVGAGI. The CDR3 has 16 amino acids. V was pared by 0 bases and J by 1 base, with 12 bases between. In nucleotides, the CDR3 is TGTGCCAGCAGTTACTCCCGACAGCCGCAGAACACTGAAGCTTTCTTT. Encoded protein: CASSYSRQPQNTEAFF.

The rearrangement uses TRBV11-2 and TRBJ2-1; D not certain. The CDR3 runs 15 residues. Trimming shortened V by 1 base and J by 2 bases, and 9 bases separated the two germline ends. CDR1 and CDR2 from the germline V gene are SGHAT and FQNNGV. The CDR3 DNA reads TGTGCCAGCAGCTTAGTATGGGCTACCTACAATGAGCAGTTCTTC. It codes for CASSLVWATYNEQFF. Complete variable domain (other parts from reference TRBV11-2 and TRBJ2-1): EAGVAQSPRYKIIEKRQSVAFWCNPISGHATLYWYQQILGQGPKLLIQFQNNGVVDDSQLPKDRFSAERLKGVDSTLKIQPAKLEDSAVYLCASSLVWATYNEQFFGPGTRLTVL.

The J gene is TRBJ1-1, the V gene TRBV19; 11 bases line up with TRBD1. Germline CDR1 LNHDA, CDR2 SQIVND (reference sequence). This CDR3 region has 16 residues. Unmatched junction bases numbered 5, after V lost 2 bases and J lost 3 bases. Written as DNA, the CDR3 is TGTGCCAGTAGTATACTGGCGGGACAGGGGGACACTGAAGCTTTCTTT. This sequence encodes CASSILAGQGDTEAFF. The full variable domain, with the rest looked up from reference TRBV19 and TRBJ1-1, is DGGITQSPKYLFRKEGQNVTLSCEQNLNHDAMYWYRQDPGQGLRLIYYSQIVNDFQKGDIAEGYSVSREKKESFPLTVTSAQKNPTAFYLCASSILAGQGDTEAFFGQGTRLTVV.

This chain links TRBV19 with TRBJ2-1; 13 bases map to TRBD2. The V segment lost 4 bases and the J segment 10 bases; nucleotides outside the gene matches: 4. Germline values: CDR1 LNHDA, CDR2 SQIVND (reference sequence). The CDR3 is made up of 14 amino acids. CDR3 loop: CASSTTSGRKEQFF. The CDR3 coding sequence is TGTGCCAGTAGTACGACTAGCGGGAGGAAGGAGCAGTTCTTC.

This clone was counted between two and nine times. The V and J genes are TRBV14 and TRBJ2-7, with D unresolved. Trimming removed 0 bases at V and 1 base at J, with 4 bases between. The CDR3 consists of 13 residues. CDR1 SGHDN and CDR2 FVKESK come from the germline V gene. The CDR3, as DNA: TGTGCCAGCAGCCAAGACAGGTCCTACGAGCAGTACTTC. Its protein is CASSQDRSYEQYF.